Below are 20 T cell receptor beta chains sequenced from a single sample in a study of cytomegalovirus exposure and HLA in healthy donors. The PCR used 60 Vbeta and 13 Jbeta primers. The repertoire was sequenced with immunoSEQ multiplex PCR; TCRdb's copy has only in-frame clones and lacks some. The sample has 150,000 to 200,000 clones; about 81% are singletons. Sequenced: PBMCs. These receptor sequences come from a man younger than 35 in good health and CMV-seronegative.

The CDR3 sequence is CASSEIAWRGHTEAFF. DNA for the CDR3: TGTGCCAGCAGTGAAATCGCATGGAGGGGTCACACTGAAGCTTTCTTT. The chain recombines TRBV6-1 with TRBJ1-1; D is perhaps TRBD1 (5 bases). CDR3 length equals 16 residues. Germline V gives CDR1 MNHNS, CDR2 SASEGT. Trimming shortened V by 2 bases and J by 3 bases, and 16 bases separated the two germline ends.

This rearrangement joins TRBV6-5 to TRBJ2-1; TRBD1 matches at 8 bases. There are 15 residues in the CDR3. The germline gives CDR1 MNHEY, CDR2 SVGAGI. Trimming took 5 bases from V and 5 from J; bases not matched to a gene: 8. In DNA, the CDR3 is TGTGCCAGCAGTACAAGACAGGGGCTAGACAATGAGCAGTTCTTC. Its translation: CASSTRQGLDNEQFF.

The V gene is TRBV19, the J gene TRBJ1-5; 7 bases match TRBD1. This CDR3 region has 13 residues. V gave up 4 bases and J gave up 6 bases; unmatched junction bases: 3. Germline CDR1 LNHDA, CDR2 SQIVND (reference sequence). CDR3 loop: CASSKDRAQPQHF. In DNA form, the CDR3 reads TGTGCCAGTAGTAAAGACAGGGCTCAGCCCCAGCATTTT.

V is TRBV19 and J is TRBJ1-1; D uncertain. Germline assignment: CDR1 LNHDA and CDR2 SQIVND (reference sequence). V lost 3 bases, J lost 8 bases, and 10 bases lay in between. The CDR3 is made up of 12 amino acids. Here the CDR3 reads CASSIRNGEAFF. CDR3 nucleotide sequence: TGTGCCAGTAGTATCAGGAACGGAGAAGCTTTCTTT.

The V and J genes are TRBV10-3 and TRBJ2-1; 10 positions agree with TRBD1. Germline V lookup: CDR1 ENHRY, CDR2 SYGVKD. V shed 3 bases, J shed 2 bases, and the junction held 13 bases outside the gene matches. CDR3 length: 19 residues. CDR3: CAISDSAPDRGAAYNEQFF. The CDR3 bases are TGTGCCATCAGTGACAGCGCCCCGGACAGGGGGGCGGCCTACAATGAGCAGTTCTTC.

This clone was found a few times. The CDR3 nucleotides are TGTGCCATCAGTCACCTCCGGGACAGGGTGGATGGATCGGACACCGGGGAGCTGTTTTTT. Residues: CAISHLRDRVDGSDTGELFF. This chain connects TRBV10-3 to TRBJ2-2, with 9 bases aligning to TRBD1. From germline, CDR1 is ENHRY and CDR2 SYGVKD. The CDR3 contains 20 residues. Germline trimming cut 5 bases from V and 3 bases from J; bases unmatched to any gene: 19.

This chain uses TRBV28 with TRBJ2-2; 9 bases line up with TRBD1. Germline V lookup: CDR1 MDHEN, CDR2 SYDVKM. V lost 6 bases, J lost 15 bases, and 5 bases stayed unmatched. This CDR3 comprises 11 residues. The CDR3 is CASSFRDRVFF. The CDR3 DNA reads TGTGCCAGCAGCTTCCGGGACAGGGTGTTTTTT.

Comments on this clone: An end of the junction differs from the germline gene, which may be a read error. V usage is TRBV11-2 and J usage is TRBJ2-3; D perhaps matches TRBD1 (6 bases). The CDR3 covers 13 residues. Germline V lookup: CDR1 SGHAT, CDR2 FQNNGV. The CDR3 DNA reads TGTGCCAGCAGACGTACAGGGACGTCACGGAGGAATTTT. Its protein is CASRRTGTSRRNF.

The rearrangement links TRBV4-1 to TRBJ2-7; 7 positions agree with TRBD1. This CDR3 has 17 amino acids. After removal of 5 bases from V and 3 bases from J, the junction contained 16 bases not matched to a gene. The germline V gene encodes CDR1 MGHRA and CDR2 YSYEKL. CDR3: CASSSIVQGTTFYEQYF. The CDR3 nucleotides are TGCGCCAGCAGCTCTATCGTACAGGGGACGACCTTCTACGAGCAGTACTTC.

CDR3 residues: CASSPPDRAYNEQFF. CDR3 nucleotides: TGTGCCAGCAGCCCGCCGGACAGGGCTTACAATGAGCAGTTCTTC. This chain links TRBV9 with TRBJ2-1; 8 bases line up with TRBD1. Trimming removed 4 bases from V and 4 bases from J; junction bases left unmatched: 7. Germline V gene sequence: CDR1 SGDLS, CDR2 YYNGEE. The CDR3 runs to 15 residues. Looking up the rest from reference TRBV9 and TRBJ2-1 gives the full variable domain: DSGVTQTPKHLITATGQRVTLRCSPRSGDLSVYWYQQSLDQGLQFLIQYYNGEERAKGNILERFSAQQFPDLHSELNLSSLELGDSALYFCASSPPDRAYNEQFFGPGTRLTVL.

The CDR3 DNA sequence: TGTGCCAGCAGTGCTATGGTGGACACCTATGGCTACACCTTC. Its translation is CASSAMVDTYGYTF. V usage is TRBV6-1 and J usage is TRBJ1-2; tentatively, D is TRBD1 (5 bases). In germline, CDR1 is MNHNS, CDR2 SASEGT. The CDR3 consists of 14 residues. Trimming pared 4 bases from V and 4 bases from J, leaving 13 bases between.

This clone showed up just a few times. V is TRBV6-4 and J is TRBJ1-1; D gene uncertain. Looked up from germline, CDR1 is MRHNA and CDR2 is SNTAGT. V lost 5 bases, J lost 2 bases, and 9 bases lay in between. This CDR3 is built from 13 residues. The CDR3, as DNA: TGTGCCAGCAGTCCGGGAATTAACACTGAAGCTTTCTTT. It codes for CASSPGINTEAFF.

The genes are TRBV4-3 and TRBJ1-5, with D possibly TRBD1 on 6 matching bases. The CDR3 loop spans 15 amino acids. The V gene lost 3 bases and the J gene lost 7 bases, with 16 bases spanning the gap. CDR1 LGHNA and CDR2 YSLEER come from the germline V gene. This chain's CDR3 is CASSQDWAGDQPQHF. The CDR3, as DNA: TGCGCCAGCAGCCAGGATTGGGCAGGGGACCAGCCCCAGCATTTT.

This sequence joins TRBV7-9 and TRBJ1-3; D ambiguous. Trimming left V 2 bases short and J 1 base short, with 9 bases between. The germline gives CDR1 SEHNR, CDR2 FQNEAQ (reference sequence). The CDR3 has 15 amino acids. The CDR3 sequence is CASSLLRGSGNTIYF. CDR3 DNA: TGTGCCAGCAGCTTACTCCGGGGATCTGGAAACACCATATATTTT.

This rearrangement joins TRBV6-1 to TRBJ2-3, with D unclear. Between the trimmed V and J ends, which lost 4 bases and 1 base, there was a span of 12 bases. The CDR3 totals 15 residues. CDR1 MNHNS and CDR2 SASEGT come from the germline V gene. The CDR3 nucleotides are TGTGCCAGCAGTGTGTTTCTCAGCGGCACAGATACGCAGTATTTT. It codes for CASSVFLSGTDTQYF.

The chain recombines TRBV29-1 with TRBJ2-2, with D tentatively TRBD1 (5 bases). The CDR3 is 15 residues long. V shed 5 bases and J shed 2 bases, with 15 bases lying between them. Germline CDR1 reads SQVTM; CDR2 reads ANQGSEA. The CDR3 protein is CSVSGDRQNTGELFF. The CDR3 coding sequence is TGCAGCGTTTCAGGAGACAGACAAAACACCGGGGAGCTGTTTTTT.

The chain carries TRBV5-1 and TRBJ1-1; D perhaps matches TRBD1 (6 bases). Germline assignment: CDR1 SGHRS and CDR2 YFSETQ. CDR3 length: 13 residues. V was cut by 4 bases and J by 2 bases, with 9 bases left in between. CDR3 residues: CASSPGTNTEAFF. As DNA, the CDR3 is TGCGCCAGCAGCCCTGGGACAAACACTGAAGCTTTCTTT.

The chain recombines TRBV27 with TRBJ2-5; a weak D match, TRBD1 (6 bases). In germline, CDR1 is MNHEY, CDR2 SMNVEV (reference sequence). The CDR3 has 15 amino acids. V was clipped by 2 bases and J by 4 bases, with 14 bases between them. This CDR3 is CASSLNQGYGETQYF. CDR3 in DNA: TGTGCCAGCAGTTTAAATCAGGGGTACGGAGAGACCCAGTACTTC.

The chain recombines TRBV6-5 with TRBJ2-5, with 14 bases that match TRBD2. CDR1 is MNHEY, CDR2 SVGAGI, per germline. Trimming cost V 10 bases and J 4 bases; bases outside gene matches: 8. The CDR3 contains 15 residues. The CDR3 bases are TGTGCCACGAAACGTGGACTAGCGGGGGGAGAGACCCAGTACTTC. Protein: CATKRGLAGGETQYF.

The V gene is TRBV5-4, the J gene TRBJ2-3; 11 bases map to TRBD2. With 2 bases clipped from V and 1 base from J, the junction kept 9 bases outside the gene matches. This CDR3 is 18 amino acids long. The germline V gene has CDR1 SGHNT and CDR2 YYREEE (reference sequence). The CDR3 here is CASSFGLAGGGGTDTQYF. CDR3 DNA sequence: TGTGCCAGCAGCTTTGGCCTAGCGGGAGGTGGGGGCACAGATACGCAGTATTTT.